This section outlines one T cell receptor (beta chain) sequence together with its context. The record originates from a study of blood T cell repertoires in COVID-19. TCRdb's copy holds only in-frame clones and misses some; the assay was immunoSEQ multiplex PCR. There are 200,000 to 250,000 clones in the sample; roughly 80% occur only once, and 8% to 11% lies in the top ten. The V end lost 5 bases, the J end lost 6 bases, and 18 bases lay between the germline ends. Germline V lookup: CDR1 SGHTA, CDR2 FQGNSA. CDR3 length equals 15 residues. The sequencing sample was made of peripheral blood. The V gene is TRBV7-2, the J gene TRBJ2-3; tentative D call: TRBD2 (5 bases). The receptor was derived from an elderly woman with COVID-19, enrolled during active disease. This CDR3 is CASSMSGSRLDTQYF. The CDR3 DNA sequence: TGTGCCAGCAGCATGAGCGGTAGCCGGCTGGATACGCAGTATTTT.